The T cell receptor beta chain under discussion was sequenced for a study of CD8 T cells in Susac syndrome. General study points: Acknowledgment was made by the study that its TCR sequencing and HLA analysis involved a relatively small number of individuals.

This CDR3 has 17 amino acids. Trimming left V 4 bases short and J 4 bases short, with 19 bases between. Germline-derived CDR1 and CDR2 are MNHNS and SASEGT. Regarding this clonotype: Its antigen is not known.

RNA, at roughly 0.5 to 1 ug, was reverse transcribed with random hexamers. TCR beta CDR3 was amplified by immunoSEQ multiplex PCR. This amplification extended across 54 Vbeta and 13 Jbeta segments. TCRdb re-called the immunoSEQ multiplex PCR reads with MiXCR, one entry per CDR3 protein. The table has about 200,000 distinct CDR3 sequences, about 95% seen once; the top ten hold about 0.08%. TEMRA cells were FACS-enriched and CD8+ and CD4+ T cells negatively isolated. The receptor comes from a human donor with multiple sclerosis. Source material: CD4+ T cells from PBMCs. The chain couples TRBV6-1 to TRBJ2-2; D not certain. The CDR3 sequence is CASSVTSASGSTGELFF. The CDR3 DNA reads TGTGCCAGCAGTGTGACCAGCGCCTCCGGTAGCACCGGGGAGCTGTTTTTT.